This TCR beta chain was recorded in a study of PD-1 blockade in classical Hodgkin lymphoma. A remark on this clone: No antigen is known for it.

Data came from immunoSEQ multiplex PCR; TCRdb stores just in-frame clones and leaves some out. This table has around 23,000 clones, about 83% appearing once. The CDR3 length is 12 residues. Trimming removed 6 bases at V and 8 bases at J, with 13 bases between. The germline V gene encodes CDR1 MNHNS and CDR2 SASEGT. The study's findings and limits: Newly diagnosed patients reportedly had lower baseline TCR diversity than healthy donors. The CD4+ diversity rise by C4D1 was clearest in complete responders.

No patient escaped relapse after autologous stem cell transplantation, and brentuximab vedotin exposure varied. It was by magnetic negative selection that CD4+ T cells were purified from thawed PBMCs. The TCR sequence derives from a human donor with classical Hodgkin lymphoma. The sample in question was CD4+ T cells from blood, obtained at baseline. The chain employs TRBV6-1 and TRBJ1-2, with D hard to call. This CDR3 reads CASRDPSIGYTF. CDR3 sequence (DNA): TGTGCCAGCAGGGACCCCTCAATCGGCTACACCTTC.